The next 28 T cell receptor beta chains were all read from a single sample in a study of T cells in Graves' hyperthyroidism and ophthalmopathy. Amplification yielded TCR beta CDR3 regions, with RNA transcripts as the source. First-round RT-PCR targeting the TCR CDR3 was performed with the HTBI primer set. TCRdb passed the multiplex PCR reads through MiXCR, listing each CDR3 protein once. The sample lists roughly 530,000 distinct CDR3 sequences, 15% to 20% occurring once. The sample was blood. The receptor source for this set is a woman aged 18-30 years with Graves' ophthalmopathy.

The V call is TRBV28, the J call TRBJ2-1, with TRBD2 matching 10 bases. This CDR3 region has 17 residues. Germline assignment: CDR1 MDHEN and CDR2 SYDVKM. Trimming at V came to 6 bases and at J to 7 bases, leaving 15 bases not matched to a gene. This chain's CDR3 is CASSQTGLAARENEQFF. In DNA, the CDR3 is TGTGCCAGCAGCCAAACCGGACTAGCGGCCAGAGAGAATGAGCAGTTCTTC.

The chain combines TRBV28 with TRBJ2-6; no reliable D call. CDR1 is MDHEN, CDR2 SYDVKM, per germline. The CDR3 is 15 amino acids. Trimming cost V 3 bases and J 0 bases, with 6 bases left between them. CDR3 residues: CASSFVSSGANVLTF. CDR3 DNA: TGTGCCAGCAGTTTTGTCAGCTCTGGGGCCAACGTCCTGACTTTC.

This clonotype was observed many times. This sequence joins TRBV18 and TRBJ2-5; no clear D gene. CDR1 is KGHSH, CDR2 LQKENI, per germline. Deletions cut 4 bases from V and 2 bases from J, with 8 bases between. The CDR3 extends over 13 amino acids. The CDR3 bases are TGTGCCAGCTCACTGCATACACAAGAGACCCAGTACTTC. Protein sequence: CASSLHTQETQYF.

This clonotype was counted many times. CDR3 in amino acids: CASSEDSHYGYTF. CDR3 sequence (DNA): TGTGCCAGCAGTGAAGACAGCCACTATGGCTACACCTTC. The chain uses TRBV2 and TRBJ1-2; no clear D. Germline assignment: CDR1 SNHLY and CDR2 FYNNEI. V dropped 1 base and J dropped 3 bases, with 6 bases sitting between them. The CDR3 runs to 13 residues.

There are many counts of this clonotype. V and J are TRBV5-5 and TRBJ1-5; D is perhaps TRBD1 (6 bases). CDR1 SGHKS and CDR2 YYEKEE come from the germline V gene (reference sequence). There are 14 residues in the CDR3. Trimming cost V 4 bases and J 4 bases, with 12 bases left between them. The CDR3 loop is CASSDERGNQPQHF. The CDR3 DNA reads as TGTGCCAGCAGCGATGAGAGGGGGAATCAGCCCCAGCATTTT.

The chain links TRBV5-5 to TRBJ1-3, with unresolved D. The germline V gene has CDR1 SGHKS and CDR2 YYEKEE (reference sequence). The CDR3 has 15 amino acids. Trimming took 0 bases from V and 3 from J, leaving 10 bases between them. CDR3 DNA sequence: TGTGCCAGCAGCTTGGGTGCAGGATTTGGAAACACCATATATTTT. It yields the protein CASSLGAGFGNTIYF. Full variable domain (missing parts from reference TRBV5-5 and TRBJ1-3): DAGVTQSPTHLIKTRGQQVTLRCSPISGHKSVSWYQQVLGQGPQFIFQYYEKEERGRGNFPDRFSARQFPNYSSELNVNALLLGDSALYLCASSLGAGFGNTIYFGEGSWLTVV.

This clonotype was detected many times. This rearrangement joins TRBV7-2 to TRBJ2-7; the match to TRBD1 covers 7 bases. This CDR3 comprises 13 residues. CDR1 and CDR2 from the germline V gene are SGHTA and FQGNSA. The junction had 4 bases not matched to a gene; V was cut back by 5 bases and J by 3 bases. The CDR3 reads CASSMTGSYEQYF. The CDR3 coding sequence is TGTGCCAGCAGCATGACAGGGAGCTACGAGCAGTACTTC. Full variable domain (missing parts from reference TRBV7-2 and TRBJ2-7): GAGVSQSPSNKVTEKGKDVELRCDPISGHTALYWYRQSLGQGLEFLIYFQGNSAPDKSGLPSDRFSAERTGGSVSTLTIQRTQQEDSAVYLCASSMTGSYEQYFGPGTRLTVT.

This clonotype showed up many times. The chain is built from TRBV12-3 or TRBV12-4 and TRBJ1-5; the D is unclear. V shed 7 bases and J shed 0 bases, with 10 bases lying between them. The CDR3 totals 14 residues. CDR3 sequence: CASTRADSNQPQHF. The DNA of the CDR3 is TGTGCCAGCACTCGGGCGGATAGCAATCAGCCCCAGCATTTT.

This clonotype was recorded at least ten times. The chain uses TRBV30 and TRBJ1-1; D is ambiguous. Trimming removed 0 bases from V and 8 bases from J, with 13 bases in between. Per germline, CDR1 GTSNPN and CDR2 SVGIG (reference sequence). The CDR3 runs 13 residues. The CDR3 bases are TGTGCCTGGAGTGTACCGGGATCTCCCGAAGCTTTCTTT. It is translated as CAWSVPGSPEAFF.

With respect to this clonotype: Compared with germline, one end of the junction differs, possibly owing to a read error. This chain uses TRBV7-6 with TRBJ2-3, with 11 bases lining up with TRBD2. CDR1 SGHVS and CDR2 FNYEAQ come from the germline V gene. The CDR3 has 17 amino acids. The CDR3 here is CTSSTGLAGGNSYTQYF. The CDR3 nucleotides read TGTACCAGCAGCACAGGTCTAGCGGGGGGAAATTCATATACGCAGTATTTT.

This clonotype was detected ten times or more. For the CDR3, the DNA is TGTGCCAGCAGTGTCACAGGGAGAATACGGAACACTGAAGCTTTCTTT. Translation: CASSVTGRIRNTEAFF. The J gene is TRBJ1-1, the V gene TRBV28; weak D call: TRBD1 (6 bases). Per germline, CDR1 MDHEN and CDR2 SYDVKM. The length of the CDR3 is 16 residues. Trimming shortened V by 5 bases and J by 1 base, and 17 bases separated the two germline ends.

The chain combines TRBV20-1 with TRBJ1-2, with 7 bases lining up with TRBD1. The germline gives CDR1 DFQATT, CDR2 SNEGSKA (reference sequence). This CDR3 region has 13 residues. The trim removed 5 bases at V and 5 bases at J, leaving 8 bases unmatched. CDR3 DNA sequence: TGCAGTGCTGGTGACAGGGAATCTTATGGCTACACCTTC. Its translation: CSAGDRESYGYTF.

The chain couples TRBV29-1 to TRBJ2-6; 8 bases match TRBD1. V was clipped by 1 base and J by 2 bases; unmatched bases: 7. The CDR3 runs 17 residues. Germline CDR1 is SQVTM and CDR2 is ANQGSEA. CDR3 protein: CSVEVQGERTGANVLTF. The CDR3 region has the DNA TGCAGCGTTGAAGTACAGGGGGAAAGGACTGGGGCCAACGTCCTGACTTTC.

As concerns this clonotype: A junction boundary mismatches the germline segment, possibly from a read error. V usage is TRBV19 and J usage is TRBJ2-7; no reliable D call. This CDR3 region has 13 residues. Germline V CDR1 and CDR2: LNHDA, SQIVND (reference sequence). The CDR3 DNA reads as TGTGCCAGTAGCATAGACAAAGCCTACGAGCAGTACTTC. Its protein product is CASSIDKAYEQYF.

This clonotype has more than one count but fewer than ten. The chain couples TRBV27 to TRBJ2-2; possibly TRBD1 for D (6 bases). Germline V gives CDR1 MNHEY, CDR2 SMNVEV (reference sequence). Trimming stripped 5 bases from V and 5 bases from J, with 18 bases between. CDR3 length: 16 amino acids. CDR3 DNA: TGTGCCAGCAGTAAACAGGGTAGTAAGGGAACCGGGGAGCTGTTTTTT. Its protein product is CASSKQGSKGTGELFF.

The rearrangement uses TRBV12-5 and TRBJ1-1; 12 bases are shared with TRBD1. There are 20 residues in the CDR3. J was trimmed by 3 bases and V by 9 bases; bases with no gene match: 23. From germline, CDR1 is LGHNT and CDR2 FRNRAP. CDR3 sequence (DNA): TGTGCTAGCTTTACTTCCGCCGGGACAGGGGGCATTGGGGGAGACACTGAAGCTTTCTTT. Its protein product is CASFTSAGTGGIGGDTEAFF.

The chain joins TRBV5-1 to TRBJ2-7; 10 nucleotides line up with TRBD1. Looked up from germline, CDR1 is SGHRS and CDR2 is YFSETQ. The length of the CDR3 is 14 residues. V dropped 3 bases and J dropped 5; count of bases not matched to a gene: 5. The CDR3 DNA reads TGCGCCAGCAGCTCCGACAGGGGGCGAAACGAGCAGTACTTC. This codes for CASSSDRGRNEQYF.

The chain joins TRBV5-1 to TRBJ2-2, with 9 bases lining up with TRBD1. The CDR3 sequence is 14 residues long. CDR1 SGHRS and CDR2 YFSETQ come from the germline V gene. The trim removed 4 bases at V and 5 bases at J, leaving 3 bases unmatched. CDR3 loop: CASSAGQGTGELFF. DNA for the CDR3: TGCGCCAGCAGCGCGGGACAGGGTACCGGGGAGCTGTTTTTT. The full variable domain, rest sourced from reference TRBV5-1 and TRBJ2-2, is KAGVTQTPRYLIKTRGQQVTLSCSPISGHRSVSWYQQTPGQGLQFLFEYFSETQRNKGNFPGRFSGRQFSNSRSEMNVSTLELGDSALYLCASSAGQGTGELFFGEGSRLTVL.

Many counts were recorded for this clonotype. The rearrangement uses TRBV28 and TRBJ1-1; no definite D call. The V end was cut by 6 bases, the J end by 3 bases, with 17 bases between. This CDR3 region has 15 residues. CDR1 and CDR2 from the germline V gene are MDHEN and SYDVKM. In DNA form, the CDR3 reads TGTGCCAGCAGGAACCAGAATGTTCTATACACTGAAGCTTTCTTT. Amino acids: CASRNQNVLYTEAFF. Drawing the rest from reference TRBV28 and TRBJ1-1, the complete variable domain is DVKVTQSSRYLVKRTGEKVFLECVQDMDHENMFWYRQDPGLGLRLIYFSYDVKMKEKGDIPEGYSVSREKKERFSLILESASTNQTSMYLCASRNQNVLYTEAFFGQGTRLTVV.

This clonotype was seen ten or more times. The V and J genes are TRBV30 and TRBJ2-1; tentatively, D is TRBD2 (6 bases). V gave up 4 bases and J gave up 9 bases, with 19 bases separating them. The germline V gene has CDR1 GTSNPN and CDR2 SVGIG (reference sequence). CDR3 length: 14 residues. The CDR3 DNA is TGTGCCTGGACAGGTCCCCCGGGGAGGAGTGAGCAGTTCTTC. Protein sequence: CAWTGPPGRSEQFF. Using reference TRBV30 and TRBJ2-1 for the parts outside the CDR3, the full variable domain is SQTIHQWPATLVQPVGSPLSLECTVEGTSNPNLYWYRQAAGRGLQLLFYSVGIGQISSEVPQNLSASRPQDRQFILSSKKLLLSDSGFYLCAWTGPPGRSEQFFGPGTRLTVL.

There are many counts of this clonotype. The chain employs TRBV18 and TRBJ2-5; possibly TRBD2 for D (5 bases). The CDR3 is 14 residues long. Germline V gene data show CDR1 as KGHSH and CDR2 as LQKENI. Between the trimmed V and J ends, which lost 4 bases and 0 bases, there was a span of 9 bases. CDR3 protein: CASSRRANQETQYF. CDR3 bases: TGTGCCAGCTCACGGCGGGCTAACCAAGAGACCCAGTACTTC.

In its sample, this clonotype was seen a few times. CDR3 bases: TGTGCCAGCAGCTTAGGAGGACCGGACTACAATGAGCAGTTCTTC. It codes for CASSLGGPDYNEQFF. This chain links TRBV7-9 with TRBJ2-1; D not resolved. V lost 1 base to trimming and J lost 3 bases, with 10 bases between them. The CDR3 spans 15 residues. CDR1 and CDR2 (germline): SEHNR, FQNEAQ (reference sequence). The full variable domain, with the rest looked up from reference TRBV7-9 and TRBJ2-1, is DTGVSQNPRHKITKRGQNVTFRCDPISEHNRLYWYRQTLGQGPEFLTYFQNEAQLEKSRLLSDRFSAERPKGSFSTLEIQRTEQGDSAMYLCASSLGGPDYNEQFFGPGTRLTVL.

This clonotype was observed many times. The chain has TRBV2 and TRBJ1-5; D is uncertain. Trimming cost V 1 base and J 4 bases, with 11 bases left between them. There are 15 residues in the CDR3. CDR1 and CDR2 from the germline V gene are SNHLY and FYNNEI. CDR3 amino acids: CASSEVTATNQPQHF. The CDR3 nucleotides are TGTGCCAGCAGTGAAGTAACAGCTACTAATCAGCCCCAGCATTTT.

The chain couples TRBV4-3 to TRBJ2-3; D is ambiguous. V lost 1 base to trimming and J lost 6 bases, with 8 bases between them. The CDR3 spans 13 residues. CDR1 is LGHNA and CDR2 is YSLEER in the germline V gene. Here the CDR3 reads CASSQGARDTQYF. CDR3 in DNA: TGCGCCAGCAGCCAAGGGGCGAGGGATACGCAGTATTTT.

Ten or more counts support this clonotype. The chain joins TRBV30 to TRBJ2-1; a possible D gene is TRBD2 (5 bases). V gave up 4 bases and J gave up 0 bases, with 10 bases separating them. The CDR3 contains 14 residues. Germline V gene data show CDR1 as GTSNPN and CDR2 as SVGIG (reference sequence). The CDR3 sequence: CAWKREFSYNEQFF. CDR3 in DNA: TGTGCCTGGAAAAGGGAGTTCTCCTACAATGAGCAGTTCTTC.

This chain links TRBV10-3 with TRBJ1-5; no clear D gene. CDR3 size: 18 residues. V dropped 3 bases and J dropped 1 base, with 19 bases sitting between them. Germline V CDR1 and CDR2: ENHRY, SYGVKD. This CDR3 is CAISEYEKGALSNQPQHF. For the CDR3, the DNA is TGTGCCATCAGTGAATATGAGAAGGGTGCCCTAAGCAATCAGCCCCAGCATTTT.

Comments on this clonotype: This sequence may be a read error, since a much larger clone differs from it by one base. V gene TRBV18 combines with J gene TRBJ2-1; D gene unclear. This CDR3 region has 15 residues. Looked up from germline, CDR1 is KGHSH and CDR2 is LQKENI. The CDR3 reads CASSPSADSHNEQFF. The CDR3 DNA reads TGTGCCAGCTCACCCTCGGCAGACTCCCACAATGAGCAGTTCTTC.

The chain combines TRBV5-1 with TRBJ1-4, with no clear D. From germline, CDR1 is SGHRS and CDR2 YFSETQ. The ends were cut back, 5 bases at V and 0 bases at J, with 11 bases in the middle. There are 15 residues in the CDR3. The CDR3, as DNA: TGCGCCAGCAGTCTGGATTCTGCAACTAATGAAAAACTGTTTTTT. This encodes CASSLDSATNEKLFF.